A single sample gave rise to the 13 T cell receptor beta chains below, sequenced in a study of human T cells and chemical hapten exposure. Time point in this sample: patch test 2, 6 weeks after DPC sensitization. Regarding treatment: therapeutic diphenylcyclopropenone sensitization with weekly scalp DPC. TCRdb analysed the RACE reads with MiXCR anew, one entry per CDR3 protein. In the table there are under 75,000 distinct CDR3 sequences, 7.5% to 9.5% of which are singletons. The sequences come from whole blood, collected in connection with sensitization to the hapten diphenylcyclopropenone (DPC). Receptor source: a woman between 45 and 65 years old with alopecia areata. Some clones in this sample may be carry-over from other donors' samples.

This chain uses TRBV5-6 with TRBJ2-1, with D hard to call. Trimming stripped 3 bases from V and 5 bases from J, with 12 bases between. Looked up from germline, CDR1 is SGHDT and CDR2 is YYEEEE. CDR3 size: 14 residues. The CDR3 DNA follows: TGTGCCAGCAGCTCTCCGTCACGGCACAATGAGCAGTTCTTC. Amino acid sequence: CASSSPSRHNEQFF.

The V gene is TRBV5-4, the J gene TRBJ2-7; D gene ambiguous. V was clipped by 3 bases and J by 7 bases, with 11 bases between them. The CDR3 runs 12 residues. In germline, CDR1 is SGHNT, CDR2 YYREEE (reference sequence). CDR3 residues: CASSSDAREQYF. The CDR3 region has the DNA TGTGCCAGCAGCTCGGACGCCCGTGAGCAGTACTTC.

J is TRBJ1-1 and V is TRBV5-4, with 9 bases fitting TRBD1. V dropped 0 bases and J dropped 7; count of bases not matched to a gene: 13. This CDR3 comprises 17 residues. Germline assignment: CDR1 SGHNT and CDR2 YYREEE (reference sequence). CDR3 sequence: CASSLGRPGQGGNEAFF. The CDR3 DNA reads as TGTGCCAGCAGCTTGGGGCGACCGGGACAGGGAGGGAATGAAGCTTTCTTT.

In its sample, this clonotype was seen many times. This chain connects TRBV7-2 to TRBJ2-1; D remains ambiguous. V was clipped by 1 base and J by 3 bases, with 4 bases between them. The CDR3 totals 13 residues. Germline CDR1 is SGHTA and CDR2 is FQGNSA. CDR3 coding DNA: TGTGCCAGCAGCTTAGGAAGCTACAATGAGCAGTTCTTC. Protein sequence: CASSLGSYNEQFF.

This chain links TRBV5-6 with TRBJ2-7; 7 bases agree with TRBD1. V was clipped by 4 bases and J by 2 bases; unmatched bases: 6. Germline CDR1 is SGHDT and CDR2 is YYEEEE. The CDR3 is 14 residues long. The CDR3 sequence is CASSPTGQPYEQYF. DNA for the CDR3: TGTGCCAGCAGCCCGACGGGACAGCCCTACGAGCAGTACTTC.

There are a few counts of this clonotype. The genes are TRBV5-5 and TRBJ1-5, with a tentative D call TRBD1 (6 bases). The CDR3 extends over 19 amino acids. Trimming took off 0 bases at V and 4 bases at J, with 23 bases between the two ends. Germline loops: CDR1 SGHKS, CDR2 YYEKEE (reference sequence). The CDR3 region is CASSLGGGDISQRNQPQHF. In nucleotides, the CDR3 is TGTGCCAGCAGCTTGGGAGGGGGGGACATCTCTCAAAGGAATCAGCCCCAGCATTTT. Drawing the rest from reference TRBV5-5 and TRBJ1-5, the complete variable domain is DAGVTQSPTHLIKTRGQQVTLRCSPISGHKSVSWYQQVLGQGPQFIFQYYEKEERGRGNFPDRFSARQFPNYSSELNVNALLLGDSALYLCASSLGGGDISQRNQPQHFGDGTRLSIL.

The rearrangement joins TRBV7-2 to TRBJ1-1; D might be TRBD1 (6 bases). The CDR3 length is 15 residues. V was shortened by 1 base and J by 7 bases, with 16 bases between the two germline ends. CDR1 and CDR2 (germline): SGHTA, FQGNSA. This CDR3 is CASSLVWGQGGEAFF. The CDR3 bases are TGTGCCAGCAGCTTAGTGTGGGGGCAGGGCGGTGAAGCTTTCTTT.

There are many counts of this clonotype. The chain combines TRBV6-2 or TRBV6-3 with TRBJ1-5; D uncertain. Trimming removed 2 bases at V and 1 base at J, with 6 bases between. In germline, CDR1 is MNHEY, CDR2 SVGEGT. The CDR3 is 14 amino acids. CDR3 sequence reads: CASSYRVSNQPQHF. CDR3 nucleotides: TGTGCCAGCAGTTACAGGGTCAGCAATCAGCCCCAGCATTTT.

The genes are TRBV7-2 and TRBJ2-2; 11 nucleotides agree with TRBD2. The CDR3 totals 17 residues. Germline assignment: CDR1 SGHTA and CDR2 FQGNSA. The ends lost 5 bases at V and 5 bases at J; junction bases unmatched: 10. CDR3 in DNA: TGTGCCAGCAGCCTCAGACTAGCGGGACCGAGTACCGGGGAGCTGTTTTTT. Translating gives CASSLRLAGPSTGELFF.

The gene calls are TRBV7-2 and TRBJ2-3; D call uncertain. With 5 bases removed from V and 0 bases from J, the gap between germline ends came to 6 bases. The CDR3 is 13 amino acids. CDR1 SGHTA and CDR2 FQGNSA come from the germline V gene. The CDR3 DNA reads TGTGCCAGCAGCATGCCTAGCACAGATACGCAGTATTTT. Residues: CASSMPSTDTQYF. Variable domain in full (rest from reference TRBV7-2 and TRBJ2-3): GAGVSQSPSNKVTEKGKDVELRCDPISGHTALYWYRQSLGQGLEFLIYFQGNSAPDKSGLPSDRFSAERTGGSVSTLTIQRTQQEDSAVYLCASSMPSTDTQYFGPGTRLTVL.

This clonotype was recorded at least ten times. V and J are TRBV27 and TRBJ1-6, with D possibly matching TRBD1 (6 bases). The V and J ends lost 8 bases and 10 bases respectively, with 18 bases between them. The CDR3 is 14 amino acids. Germline V gene lookup returns CDR1 MNHEY and CDR2 SMNVEV (reference sequence). The CDR3 here is CASSSRGIGSPLHF. In nucleotides, the CDR3 is TGTGCCAGCTCTTCGAGGGGGATTGGGTCACCCCTCCACTTT.

This clonotype occurred many times. This chain joins TRBV12-3 or TRBV12-4 and TRBJ1-6; perhaps TRBD1 as D (6 bases). The CDR3 spans 15 residues. V dropped 5 bases and J dropped 8 bases, with 16 bases sitting between them. The CDR3: CASSATGYEDSPLHF. DNA of the CDR3: TGTGCCAGCAGTGCCACAGGGTACGAGGATTCACCCCTCCACTTT.

This chain joins TRBV20-1 and TRBJ1-6, with D possibly matching TRBD1 (5 bases). The germline gives CDR1 DFQATT, CDR2 SNEGSKA (reference sequence). Trimming pared 7 bases from V and 8 bases from J, leaving 21 bases between. This CDR3 region has 15 residues. The DNA of the CDR3 is TGCAGTGGCTATAGGAGGCAGGGCGGACATTCACCCCTCCACTTT. Translating it yields CSGYRRQGGHSPLHF.